A single sample is the source of the 19 T cell receptor beta chains below, sequenced in a study of blood T cells in healthy people across ages. Combining a sample-barcoded 5' primer with a J-beta primer mix, a second PCR ran for roughly 7 to 11 cycles. One entry per CDR3 protein results from TCRdb running MiXCR on the 5' RACE reads. Of more than 1 million distinct CDR3 sequences in the sample, 45% were seen once. The source material was blood. These receptors were collected from a woman aged 55 to 70 in good health.

The rearrangement uses TRBV12-3 or TRBV12-4 and TRBJ2-2, with TRBD2 identical over 11 bases. This CDR3 has 17 residues. V trimming: 2 bases; J trimming: 6 bases; junction bases outside the gene matches: 8. The CDR3 DNA is TGTGCCAGCAGTTTAATGAAGCTAGCGGGAGGAGCCGGGGAGCTGTTTTTT. This sequence encodes CASSLMKLAGGAGELFF.

About this clonotype itself: The CDR3 ends on some other residue instead of the conserved phenylalanine or tryptophan, so this is likely a read error. The rearrangement joins TRBV20-1 to TRBJ2-5, with D hard to call. The CDR3 has 11 residues. The ends were cut back, 6 bases at V and 3 bases at J, with 8 bases in the middle. Germline CDR1 reads DFQATT; CDR2 reads SNEGSKA (reference sequence). Written as DNA, the CDR3 is TGCAGTGCGGTAGGAAAAGAGACCCAGTACGTC. This codes for CSAVGKETQYV.

The chain employs TRBV5-1 and TRBJ2-5; D unresolved. CDR3 length: 15 residues. Germline assignment: CDR1 SGHRS and CDR2 YFSETQ. The V end lost 1 base, the J end lost 1 base, and 11 bases lay between the germline ends. The CDR3 loop is CASSLNGRPQETQYF. DNA for the CDR3: TGCGCCAGCAGCTTGAATGGCAGGCCCCAAGAGACCCAGTACTTC.

The V call is TRBV29-1, the J call TRBJ2-7; 7 positions match TRBD1. The junction had 16 bases not matched to a gene; V was cut back by 4 bases and J by 7 bases. Germline-derived CDR1 and CDR2 are SQVTM and ANQGSEA. The CDR3 extends over 15 amino acids. The CDR3 bases are TGCAGCGTTGTAGGACCGGGACAGTACTACAATGAGCAGTACTTC. The encoded protein is CSVVGPGQYYNEQYF.

The genes are TRBV20-1 and TRBJ2-7; possible D gene TRBD2, 6 bases. The CDR3 sequence is 12 residues long. Germline values: CDR1 DFQATT, CDR2 SNEGSKA (reference sequence). Trimming took 4 bases from V and 7 from J, leaving 14 bases between them. CDR3 region: CSAMEGGEEQYF. The CDR3 DNA is TGCAGTGCTATGGAGGGCGGGGAGGAGCAGTACTTC.

This chain joins TRBV10-3 and TRBJ2-7, with 8 bases lining up with TRBD2. Germline-derived CDR1 and CDR2 are ENHRY and SYGVKD. The CDR3 runs to 15 residues. J gave up 1 base and V 0 bases, and 2 bases lay outside the gene matches. The CDR3 loop reads CAISESGTRSYEQYF. DNA for the CDR3: TGTGCCATCAGTGAGTCAGGGACTAGATCCTACGAGCAGTACTTC.

CDR3 protein: CASSVRDSIPGELFF. The DNA of the CDR3 is TGTGCCAGCAGCGTAAGGGACAGCATCCCCGGGGAGCTGTTTTTT. V usage is TRBV9 and J usage is TRBJ2-2; TRBD1 matches at 7 bases. The germline V gene has CDR1 SGDLS and CDR2 YYNGEE. The CDR3 extends over 15 amino acids. The V segment lost 1 base and the J segment 6 bases; nucleotides outside the gene matches: 6.

The chain has TRBV28 and TRBJ2-3; 10 positions match TRBD1. J gave up 6 bases and V 6 bases, and 9 bases lay outside the gene matches. The CDR3 length is 15 residues. CDR1 and CDR2 (germline): MDHEN, SYDVKM. Here the CDR3 DNA reads TGTGCCAGCAGCCGACCCGGGACAGGGGTGGATACGCAGTATTTT. It yields the protein CASSRPGTGVDTQYF.

The V and J genes are TRBV11-2 and TRBJ2-5; D gene uncertain. This CDR3 has 14 residues. CDR1 is SGHAT and CDR2 is FQNNGV in the germline V gene. V was pared by 0 bases and J by 4 bases, with 9 bases between. CDR3 coding DNA: TGTGCCAGCAGCTTAGATGGGTTTGCAGAGACCCAGTACTTC. It yields the protein CASSLDGFAETQYF.

This chain connects TRBV20-1 to TRBJ2-1, with 9 nucleotides matching TRBD1. After removal of 5 bases from V and 0 bases from J, the junction contained 2 bases not matched to a gene. There are 14 residues in the CDR3. In germline, CDR1 is DFQATT, CDR2 SNEGSKA (reference sequence). The CDR3 spells CSALTGGSYNEQFF. CDR3 sequence (DNA): TGCAGTGCTCTGACAGGGGGCTCCTACAATGAGCAGTTCTTC.

This rearrangement joins TRBV5-1 to TRBJ2-3; weak D call: TRBD1 (6 bases). V was cut by 0 bases and J by 2 bases, with 7 bases left in between. Germline values: CDR1 SGHRS, CDR2 YFSETQ. This CDR3 is 14 amino acids long. CDR3 nucleotide sequence: TGCGCCAGCAGCTTGGGGGGGCACACAGATACGCAGTATTTT. This codes for CASSLGGHTDTQYF. Combining the CDR3 with reference TRBV5-1 and TRBJ2-3 gives the whole variable domain KAGVTQTPRYLIKTRGQQVTLSCSPISGHRSVSWYQQTPGQGLQFLFEYFSETQRNKGNFPGRFSGRQFSNSRSEMNVSTLELGDSALYLCASSLGGHTDTQYFGPGTRLTVL.

This chain connects TRBV20-1 to TRBJ1-2, with 9 bases fitting TRBD1. Trimming removed 5 bases from V and 7 bases from J; junction bases left unmatched: 5. This CDR3 contains 12 residues. CDR1 and CDR2 (germline): DFQATT, SNEGSKA (reference sequence). The CDR3 coding sequence is TGCAGTGCTCGGACAGGGGCTCGTGGCTACACCTTC. Translation gives CSARTGARGYTF.

The chain uses TRBV6-5 and TRBJ2-5; 13 positions agree with TRBD2. Germline-derived CDR1 and CDR2 are MNHEY and SVGAGI. V shed 5 bases and J 4 bases; nucleotides not matched to a gene: 7. The CDR3 is made up of 16 amino acids. CDR3 sequence reads: CASSIRTSGSRETQYF. The CDR3 DNA follows: TGTGCCAGCAGTATTCGGACTAGCGGGAGTAGAGAGACCCAGTACTTC.

There are a few counts of this clonotype. The chain is built from TRBV20-1 and TRBJ2-7; TRBD2 matches at 9 bases. The CDR3 covers 14 residues. Looked up from germline, CDR1 is DFQATT and CDR2 is SNEGSKA (reference sequence). V dropped 5 bases and J dropped 2; count of bases not matched to a gene: 7. CDR3 protein: CSAQGPSGTYEQYF. CDR3 DNA sequence: TGCAGTGCTCAGGGGCCTAGCGGGACCTACGAGCAGTACTTC.

A word on this clonotype: With a much larger clone just one base away, this may be a read error. This chain links TRBV10-3 with TRBJ2-5; tentatively, D is TRBD2 (5 bases). The J call is doubtful: the DNA matches TRBJ2-1 better. The germline CDR1 and CDR2 sequences are ENHRY and SYGVKD. The CDR3 covers 12 residues. The chain's CDR3 is CATFSGAETQFF. CDR3 DNA: TGTGCCACCTTCAGCGGCGCAGAGACCCAGTTCTTC.

The chain carries TRBV7-2 and TRBJ2-7, with D unresolved. The CDR3 spans 15 residues. Looked up from germline, CDR1 is SGHTA and CDR2 is FQGNSA. Between the trimmed V and J ends, which lost 5 bases and 7 bases, there was a span of 21 bases. This CDR3 reads CASSQNRVLDNEQYF. The DNA for the CDR3 is TGTGCCAGCAGCCAAAACCGGGTCTTAGACAATGAGCAGTACTTC. Full variable domain (rest looked up from reference TRBV7-2 and TRBJ2-7): GAGVSQSPSNKVTEKGKDVELRCDPISGHTALYWYRQSLGQGLEFLIYFQGNSAPDKSGLPSDRFSAERTGGSVSTLTIQRTQQEDSAVYLCASSQNRVLDNEQYFGPGTRLTVT.

This clonotype was recorded a few times. This chain uses TRBV7-2 with TRBJ2-1; D not certain. The CDR3 has 16 amino acids. V lost 5 bases and J lost 2, with 16 bases in between. From germline, CDR1 is SGHTA and CDR2 FQGNSA. DNA of the CDR3: TGTGCCAGCAGCCCCTGGATAGCTGGGCCCTACAATGAGCAGTTCTTC. Translation: CASSPWIAGPYNEQFF.

Turning to this clonotype: The junction does not match germline at one end; this may be a read error. The rearrangement joins TRBV5-1 to TRBJ1-1; D is unresolved. CDR3 length equals 16 residues. Germline V gives CDR1 SGHRS, CDR2 YFSETQ. CDR3 in amino acids: CASSLRRRQLNTEAFF. The CDR3 coding sequence is TGCGCCAGCAGCTTGAGGAGGAGACAATTGAACACTGAAGCTTTTTTT.

This clonotype was counted a few times. The V call is TRBV20-1, the J call TRBJ2-1; 11 bases are a match to TRBD1. Looked up from germline, CDR1 is DFQATT and CDR2 is SNEGSKA (reference sequence). The CDR3 has 15 residues. J lost 3 bases, V lost 1 base, and 2 bases had no gene match. CDR3 loop: CSARGDRGNYNEQFF. The CDR3 coding sequence is TGCAGTGCTAGAGGGGACAGGGGGAACTACAATGAGCAGTTCTTC.